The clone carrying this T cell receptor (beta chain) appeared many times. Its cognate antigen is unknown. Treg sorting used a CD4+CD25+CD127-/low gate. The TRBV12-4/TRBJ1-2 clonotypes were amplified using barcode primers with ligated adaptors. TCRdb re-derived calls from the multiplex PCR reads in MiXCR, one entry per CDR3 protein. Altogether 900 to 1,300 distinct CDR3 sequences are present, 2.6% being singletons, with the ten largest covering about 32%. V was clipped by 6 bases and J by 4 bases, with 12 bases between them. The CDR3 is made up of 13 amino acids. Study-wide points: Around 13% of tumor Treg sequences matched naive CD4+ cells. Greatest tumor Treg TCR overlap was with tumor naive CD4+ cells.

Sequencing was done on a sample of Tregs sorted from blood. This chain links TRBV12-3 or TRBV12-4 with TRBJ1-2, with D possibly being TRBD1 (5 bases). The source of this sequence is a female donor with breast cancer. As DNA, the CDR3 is TGTGCCAGCAGACCAGAAGGGGTCTATGGCTACACCTTC. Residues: CASRPEGVYGYTF.